Following are 29 T cell receptor beta chains from one sample sequenced in a study of cytomegalovirus exposure and HLA in healthy donors. Primers included in the PCR were 60 Vbeta and 13 Jbeta primers. Sequenced by immunoSEQ multiplex PCR; TCRdb stores in-frame clones only, minus some. The table has fewer than 200,000 clones, about four fifths seen once; the top ten hold over 0.65%. The sequencing sample was made of PBMCs. The receptors originated from a woman under 30 in good health and CMV-seronegative.

A remark on this clone: A read error may produce the germline difference seen at one junction end. The same CDR3 is also encoded by other DNA sequences in this sample. The CDR3 DNA reads TGTGCCAGCAGTGAAACCCCGGGTGTGAGCTACGAACAGTACTTC. Protein sequence: CASSETPGVSYEQYF. The chain carries TRBV6-1 and TRBJ2-7, with D unresolved. This CDR3 spans 15 amino acids. CDR1 is MNHNS and CDR2 is SASEGT in the germline V gene.

As DNA, the CDR3 is TGTGCCAGCAGCCAAGTCGTACAGGGAGCAGCTTTCTTT. Translation gives CASSQVVQGAAFF. The V call is TRBV14, the J call TRBJ1-1, with D possibly being TRBD1 (6 bases). The germline V and J ends were trimmed by 1 base and 10 bases, with 13 bases remaining between them. The germline V gene has CDR1 SGHDN and CDR2 FVKESK. The CDR3 runs 13 residues.

This clone was detected only a few times. V and J are TRBV2 and TRBJ2-1; unclear D gene. V lost 9 bases, J lost 5 bases, and 11 bases lay in between. Germline CDR1 reads SNHLY; CDR2 reads FYNNEI. CDR3 length: 12 amino acids. Written as DNA, the CDR3 is TGTGCCAGTAGCTCAGTGAACAATGAGCAGTTCTTC. It specifies CASSSVNNEQFF. The full variable domain, rest sourced from reference TRBV2 and TRBJ2-1, is EPEVTQTPSHQVTQMGQEVILRCVPISNHLYFYWYRQILGQKVEFLVSFYNNEISEKSEIFDDQFSVERPDGSNFTLKIRSTKLEDSAMYFCASSSVNNEQFFGPGTRLTVL.

The rearrangement joins TRBV5-1 to TRBJ2-1, with TRBD2 identical over 7 bases. With 1 base clipped from V and 7 bases from J, the junction kept 11 bases outside the gene matches. From germline, CDR1 is SGHRS and CDR2 YFSETQ. The CDR3 is 16 residues long. The CDR3 is CASSLSPAGLENEQFF. CDR3 DNA sequence: TGCGCCAGCAGCTTGAGTCCAGCGGGATTGGAAAATGAGCAGTTCTTC.

This rearrangement joins TRBV19 to TRBJ2-7; possibly TRBD1 for D (6 bases). Trimming removed 9 bases at V and 2 bases at J, with 17 bases between. The CDR3 has 14 amino acids. Germline V gene lookup returns CDR1 LNHDA and CDR2 SQIVND (reference sequence). CDR3 amino acids: CASRQDLRTYEQYF. The CDR3 DNA follows: TGTGCCAGCCGACAGGATCTCAGAACCTACGAGCAGTACTTC.

V usage is TRBV28 and J usage is TRBJ2-1, with a weak D call TRBD1 (6 bases). The V end lost 8 bases, the J end lost 3 bases, and 20 bases lay between the germline ends. The germline V gene has CDR1 MDHEN and CDR2 SYDVKM. This CDR3 has 16 residues. CDR3: CASSGDSEFDYNEQFF. CDR3 nucleotide sequence: TGTGCCAGCTCAGGGGATTCTGAGTTTGACTACAATGAGCAGTTCTTC.

The genes are TRBV28 and TRBJ2-1; D possibly corresponds to TRBD2 (6 bases). V lost 3 bases and J lost 9, with 9 bases in between. The CDR3 loop spans 12 amino acids. The germline V gene has CDR1 MDHEN and CDR2 SYDVKM. CDR3 sequence: CASSFRDFEQFF. The CDR3 nucleotides are TGTGCCAGCAGTTTCAGGGACTTTGAGCAGTTCTTC.

This chain joins TRBV29-1 and TRBJ1-2; tentatively, D is TRBD1 (6 bases). V dropped 7 bases and J dropped 0 bases, with 12 bases sitting between them. Germline V gene lookup returns CDR1 SQVTM and CDR2 ANQGSEA. The CDR3 runs to 13 residues. This CDR3 is CSARTASNYGYTF. CDR3 in DNA: TGCAGCGCGCGGACAGCCTCTAACTATGGCTACACCTTC.

This chain connects TRBV7-9 to TRBJ2-7; possible D gene TRBD1, 6 bases. V was trimmed by 1 base and J by 5 bases, leaving 9 bases between them. CDR3 length equals 13 residues. Germline V lookup: CDR1 SEHNR, CDR2 FQNEAQ (reference sequence). CDR3 region: CASSLEGGDEQYF. CDR3 DNA sequence: TGTGCCAGCAGCTTAGAAGGGGGAGACGAGCAGTACTTC.

This clone was counted once. The V and J genes are TRBV7-5 and TRBJ1-1; the table's D call, TRBD1, has no DNA check behind it. TRBV7-5 is designated a pseudogene. The CDR3 sequence is 14 residues long. This chain's CDR3 is CVRSLVAGGREAFF. In DNA, the CDR3 is TGTGTCAGAAGCTTAGTGGCAGGGGGCAGAGAAGCTTTCTTT.

J is TRBJ2-2 and V is TRBV7-9; a weak D match, TRBD2 (6 bases). This CDR3 has 17 amino acids. Trimming took 8 bases from V and 1 from J, leaving 20 bases between them. CDR1 and CDR2 (germline): SEHNR, FQNEAQ (reference sequence). The CDR3: CASSQKEGWVNTGELFF. CDR3 DNA: TGTGCCAGCTCACAGAAGGAGGGATGGGTGAACACCGGGGAGCTGTTTTTT.

This clone was recorded a few times. This chain uses TRBV7-3 with TRBJ2-1; the D gene is possibly TRBD2 (5 bases). V lost 2 bases, J lost 2 bases, and 10 bases lay in between. Germline V lookup: CDR1 SGHTA, CDR2 FQGTGA. The length of the CDR3 is 15 residues. CDR3 region: CASSLLAGTYNEQFF. The CDR3 DNA sequence: TGTGCCAGCAGCTTATTGGCGGGTACCTACAATGAGCAGTTCTTC.

V and J are TRBV14 and TRBJ2-5; 8 bases agree with TRBD2. The CDR3 is 18 residues long. V lost 1 base to trimming and J lost 5 bases; unmatched junction nucleotides: 15. Germline V lookup: CDR1 SGHDN, CDR2 FVKESK. Written as DNA, the CDR3 is TGTGCCAGCAGCCAAGTTCGGGGTCTGGGGACTAGGAGTGAGACCCAGTACTTC. This codes for CASSQVRGLGTRSETQYF.

The chain carries TRBV5-5 and TRBJ2-6, with D maybe TRBD2 (5 bases). Germline loops: CDR1 SGHKS, CDR2 YYEKEE (reference sequence). V was trimmed by 3 bases and J by 2 bases, leaving 15 bases between them. The CDR3 totals 17 residues. The DNA of the CDR3 is TGTGCCAGCAGCTCCACCGTCCTAGCAGCTGGGGCCAACGTCCTGACTTTC. It translates to CASSSTVLAAGANVLTF. Full variable domain (outside the CDR3, taken from reference TRBV5-5 and TRBJ2-6): DAGVTQSPTHLIKTRGQQVTLRCSPISGHKSVSWYQQVLGQGPQFIFQYYEKEERGRGNFPDRFSARQFPNYSSELNVNALLLGDSALYLCASSSTVLAAGANVLTFGAGSRLTVL.

The chain joins TRBV29-1 to TRBJ2-7, with D possibly being TRBD1 (6 bases). The CDR3 sequence is 12 residues long. The germline V gene encodes CDR1 SQVTM and CDR2 ANQGSEA. Trimming stripped 3 bases from V and 4 bases from J, with 10 bases between. The CDR3 reads CSVEGDTYEQYF. The CDR3 bases are TGCAGCGTTGAGGGGGACACGTACGAGCAGTACTTC.

The J gene is TRBJ1-4, the V gene TRBV28; 7 bases are a match to TRBD1. CDR3 length equals 14 residues. V gave up 6 bases and J gave up 7 bases; unmatched junction bases: 8. The germline CDR1 and CDR2 sequences are MDHEN and SYDVKM. CDR3 nucleotide sequence: TGTGCCAGCAGCCTCGACAGGGTCGGTGAAAAACTGTTTTTT. It specifies CASSLDRVGEKLFF.

The chain links TRBV5-6 to TRBJ1-3, with 9 bases aligning to TRBD1. CDR3 length: 15 amino acids. The V gene's germline CDR1 is SGHDT and CDR2 YYEEEE. With V trimmed by 0 bases and J by 4 bases, 2 bases remained unmatched. CDR3 sequence reads: CASSLGQGGGNTIYF. The CDR3 nucleotides read TGTGCCAGCAGCTTGGGACAGGGGGGCGGAAACACCATATATTTT.

As to this clone: Germline is not matched at one junction end, which may reflect a read error. V gene TRBV7-9 combines with J gene TRBJ2-3; TRBD2 might be the D (5 bases). Germline CDR1 is SEHNR and CDR2 is FQNEAQ (reference sequence). The CDR3 runs to 15 residues. The CDR3 region is CSSSFASQSTDTQYF. CDR3 nucleotides: TGTTCCAGCAGCTTTGCTAGCCAAAGCACAGATACGCAGTATTTT.

The chain recombines TRBV7-9 with TRBJ1-1; weak D call: TRBD1 (6 bases). The length of the CDR3 is 14 residues. V was cut by 3 bases and J by 6 bases, with 14 bases left in between. Germline CDR1 is SEHNR and CDR2 is FQNEAQ (reference sequence). CDR3 nucleotide sequence: TGTGCCAGCAGCTTTTTTGCAGGGGACCCTGAAGCTTTCTTT. This translates into CASSFFAGDPEAFF.

The chain carries TRBV4-2 and TRBJ2-2, with TRBD2 matching over 14 bases. The CDR3 is 19 residues long. Germline CDR1 LGHNA, CDR2 YNFKEQ. J gave up 0 bases and V 4 bases, and 7 bases lay outside the gene matches. CDR3 residues: CASSPYSGLAGANTGELFF. CDR3 coding DNA: TGTGCCAGCAGCCCATACTCGGGACTAGCGGGAGCGAACACCGGGGAGCTGTTTTTT.

This chain links TRBV30 with TRBJ1-2; no firm D call. Germline V gene data show CDR1 as GTSNPN and CDR2 as SVGIG (reference sequence). V was shortened by 3 bases and J by 5 bases, with 7 bases between the two germline ends. This CDR3 spans 11 amino acids. DNA for the CDR3: TGTGCCTGGAGCCCCCAGTATGGCTACACCTTC. Translated: CAWSPQYGYTF.

J is TRBJ2-3 and V is TRBV9; 8 positions agree with TRBD2. This CDR3 is built from 18 residues. Trimming took 0 bases from V and 2 from J; bases not matched to a gene: 11. CDR1 SGDLS and CDR2 YYNGEE come from the germline V gene. CDR3 DNA: TGTGCCAGCAGCGTAGGAGGGGGAGTAGCGGGGATCACAGATACGCAGTATTTT. Translating it yields CASSVGGGVAGITDTQYF.

The chain has TRBV5-1 and TRBJ2-1; D is possibly TRBD1 (6 bases). Germline-derived CDR1 and CDR2 are SGHRS and YFSETQ. This CDR3 spans 15 amino acids. Trimming left V 3 bases short and J 3 bases short, with 13 bases between. The CDR3: CASSSAGTSYNEQFF. DNA of the CDR3: TGCGCCAGCAGCTCAGCCGGGACAAGCTACAATGAGCAGTTCTTC.

The chain employs TRBV4-2 and TRBJ1-1; D gene uncertain. The CDR3 totals 16 residues. The germline V gene encodes CDR1 LGHNA and CDR2 YNFKEQ. Trimming cost V 4 bases and J 7 bases, with 22 bases left between them. CDR3 sequence (DNA): TGTGCCAGCAGCCCGACCTGGGCACAAGATTACAGTGAAGCTTTCTTT. This codes for CASSPTWAQDYSEAFF.

This chain joins TRBV19 and TRBJ2-5, with D possibly TRBD2 on 6 matching bases. The V gene lost 4 bases and the J gene lost 2 bases, with 8 bases spanning the gap. The CDR3 contains 13 residues. Germline V CDR1 and CDR2: LNHDA, SQIVND (reference sequence). The CDR3 DNA reads as TGTGCCAGTAGTAAGGAGGGACAAGAGACCCAGTACTTC. Translated, it gives CASSKEGQETQYF.

V usage is TRBV2 and J usage is TRBJ1-4; D gene ambiguous. The CDR3 has 14 amino acids. Trimming removed 3 bases from V and 13 bases from J, with 18 bases in between. Germline CDR1 and CDR2: SNHLY and FYNNEI. CDR3 sequence: CASSEYRDVARLFF. In nucleotides, the CDR3 is TGTGCCAGCAGTGAGTACAGAGACGTGGCGCGACTGTTTTTT.

This clone was seen more than once but under ten times. The rearrangement joins TRBV7-9 to TRBJ1-2; no firm D call. The germline gives CDR1 SEHNR, CDR2 FQNEAQ (reference sequence). The CDR3 contains 12 residues. The V gene lost 0 bases and the J gene lost 6 bases, with 5 bases spanning the gap. The CDR3 bases are TGTGCCAGCAGCTTAGCCCCTAATGGCTACACCTTC. Amino acid sequence: CASSLAPNGYTF.

The V and J genes are TRBV5-1 and TRBJ2-7; TRBD1 aligns across 10 bases. V shed 6 bases, J shed 7 bases, and the junction held 7 bases outside the gene matches. The CDR3 is 13 amino acids. The germline V gene encodes CDR1 SGHRS and CDR2 YFSETQ. The CDR3 sequence is CASNLPGQGEQYF. CDR3 coding DNA: TGCGCCAGCAACTTACCGGGACAGGGGGAGCAGTACTTC.

The chain combines TRBV7-3 with TRBJ2-2; TRBD2 aligns across 11 bases. V lost 5 bases to trimming and J lost 5 bases; unmatched junction nucleotides: 4. The CDR3 contains 15 residues. The germline CDR1 and CDR2 sequences are SGHTA and FQGTGA. CDR3 DNA: TGTGCCAGCAGCCTTACTAGCGGGAGAACCGGGGAGCTGTTTTTT. Protein: CASSLTSGRTGELFF.